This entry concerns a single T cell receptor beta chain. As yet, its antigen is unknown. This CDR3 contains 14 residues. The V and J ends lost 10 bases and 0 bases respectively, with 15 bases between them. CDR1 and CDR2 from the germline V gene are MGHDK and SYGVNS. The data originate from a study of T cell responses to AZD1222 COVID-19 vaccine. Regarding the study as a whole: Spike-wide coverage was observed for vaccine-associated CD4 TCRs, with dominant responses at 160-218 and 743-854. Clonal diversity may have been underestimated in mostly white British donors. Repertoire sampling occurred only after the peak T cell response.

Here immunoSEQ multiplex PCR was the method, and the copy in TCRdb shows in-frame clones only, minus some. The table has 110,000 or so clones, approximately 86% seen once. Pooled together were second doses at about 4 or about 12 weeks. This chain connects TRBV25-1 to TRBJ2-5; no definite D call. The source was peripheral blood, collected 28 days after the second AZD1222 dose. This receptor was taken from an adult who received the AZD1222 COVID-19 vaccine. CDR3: CAKLPDRHQETQYF. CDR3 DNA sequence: TGTGCCAAATTACCGGACCGCCACCAAGAGACCCAGTACTTC.